This TCR beta chain comes out of a study of blood T cells in healthy people across ages. Combining a sample-barcoded 5' primer with a J-beta primer mix, a second PCR ran for about 6 to 12 cycles. One entry per CDR3 protein results from TCRdb running MiXCR on the 5' RACE reads. The table lists about 650,000 distinct CDR3 sequences, about 50% of them singletons. The CDR3 sequence is 15 residues long. Germline CDR1 is SQVTM and CDR2 is ANQGSEA. V shed 6 bases, J shed 3 bases, and the junction held 7 bases outside the gene matches. This clonotype was seen many times. The sequence derives from a woman of 80 years or more in good health. The sequenced material came from blood. V gene TRBV29-1 combines with J gene TRBJ2-1, with TRBD2 matching over 11 bases. CDR3 amino acids: CSVEMTSGDYNEQFF. Here the CDR3 DNA reads TGCAGCGTCGAGATGACTAGCGGGGACTACAATGAGCAGTTCTTC.